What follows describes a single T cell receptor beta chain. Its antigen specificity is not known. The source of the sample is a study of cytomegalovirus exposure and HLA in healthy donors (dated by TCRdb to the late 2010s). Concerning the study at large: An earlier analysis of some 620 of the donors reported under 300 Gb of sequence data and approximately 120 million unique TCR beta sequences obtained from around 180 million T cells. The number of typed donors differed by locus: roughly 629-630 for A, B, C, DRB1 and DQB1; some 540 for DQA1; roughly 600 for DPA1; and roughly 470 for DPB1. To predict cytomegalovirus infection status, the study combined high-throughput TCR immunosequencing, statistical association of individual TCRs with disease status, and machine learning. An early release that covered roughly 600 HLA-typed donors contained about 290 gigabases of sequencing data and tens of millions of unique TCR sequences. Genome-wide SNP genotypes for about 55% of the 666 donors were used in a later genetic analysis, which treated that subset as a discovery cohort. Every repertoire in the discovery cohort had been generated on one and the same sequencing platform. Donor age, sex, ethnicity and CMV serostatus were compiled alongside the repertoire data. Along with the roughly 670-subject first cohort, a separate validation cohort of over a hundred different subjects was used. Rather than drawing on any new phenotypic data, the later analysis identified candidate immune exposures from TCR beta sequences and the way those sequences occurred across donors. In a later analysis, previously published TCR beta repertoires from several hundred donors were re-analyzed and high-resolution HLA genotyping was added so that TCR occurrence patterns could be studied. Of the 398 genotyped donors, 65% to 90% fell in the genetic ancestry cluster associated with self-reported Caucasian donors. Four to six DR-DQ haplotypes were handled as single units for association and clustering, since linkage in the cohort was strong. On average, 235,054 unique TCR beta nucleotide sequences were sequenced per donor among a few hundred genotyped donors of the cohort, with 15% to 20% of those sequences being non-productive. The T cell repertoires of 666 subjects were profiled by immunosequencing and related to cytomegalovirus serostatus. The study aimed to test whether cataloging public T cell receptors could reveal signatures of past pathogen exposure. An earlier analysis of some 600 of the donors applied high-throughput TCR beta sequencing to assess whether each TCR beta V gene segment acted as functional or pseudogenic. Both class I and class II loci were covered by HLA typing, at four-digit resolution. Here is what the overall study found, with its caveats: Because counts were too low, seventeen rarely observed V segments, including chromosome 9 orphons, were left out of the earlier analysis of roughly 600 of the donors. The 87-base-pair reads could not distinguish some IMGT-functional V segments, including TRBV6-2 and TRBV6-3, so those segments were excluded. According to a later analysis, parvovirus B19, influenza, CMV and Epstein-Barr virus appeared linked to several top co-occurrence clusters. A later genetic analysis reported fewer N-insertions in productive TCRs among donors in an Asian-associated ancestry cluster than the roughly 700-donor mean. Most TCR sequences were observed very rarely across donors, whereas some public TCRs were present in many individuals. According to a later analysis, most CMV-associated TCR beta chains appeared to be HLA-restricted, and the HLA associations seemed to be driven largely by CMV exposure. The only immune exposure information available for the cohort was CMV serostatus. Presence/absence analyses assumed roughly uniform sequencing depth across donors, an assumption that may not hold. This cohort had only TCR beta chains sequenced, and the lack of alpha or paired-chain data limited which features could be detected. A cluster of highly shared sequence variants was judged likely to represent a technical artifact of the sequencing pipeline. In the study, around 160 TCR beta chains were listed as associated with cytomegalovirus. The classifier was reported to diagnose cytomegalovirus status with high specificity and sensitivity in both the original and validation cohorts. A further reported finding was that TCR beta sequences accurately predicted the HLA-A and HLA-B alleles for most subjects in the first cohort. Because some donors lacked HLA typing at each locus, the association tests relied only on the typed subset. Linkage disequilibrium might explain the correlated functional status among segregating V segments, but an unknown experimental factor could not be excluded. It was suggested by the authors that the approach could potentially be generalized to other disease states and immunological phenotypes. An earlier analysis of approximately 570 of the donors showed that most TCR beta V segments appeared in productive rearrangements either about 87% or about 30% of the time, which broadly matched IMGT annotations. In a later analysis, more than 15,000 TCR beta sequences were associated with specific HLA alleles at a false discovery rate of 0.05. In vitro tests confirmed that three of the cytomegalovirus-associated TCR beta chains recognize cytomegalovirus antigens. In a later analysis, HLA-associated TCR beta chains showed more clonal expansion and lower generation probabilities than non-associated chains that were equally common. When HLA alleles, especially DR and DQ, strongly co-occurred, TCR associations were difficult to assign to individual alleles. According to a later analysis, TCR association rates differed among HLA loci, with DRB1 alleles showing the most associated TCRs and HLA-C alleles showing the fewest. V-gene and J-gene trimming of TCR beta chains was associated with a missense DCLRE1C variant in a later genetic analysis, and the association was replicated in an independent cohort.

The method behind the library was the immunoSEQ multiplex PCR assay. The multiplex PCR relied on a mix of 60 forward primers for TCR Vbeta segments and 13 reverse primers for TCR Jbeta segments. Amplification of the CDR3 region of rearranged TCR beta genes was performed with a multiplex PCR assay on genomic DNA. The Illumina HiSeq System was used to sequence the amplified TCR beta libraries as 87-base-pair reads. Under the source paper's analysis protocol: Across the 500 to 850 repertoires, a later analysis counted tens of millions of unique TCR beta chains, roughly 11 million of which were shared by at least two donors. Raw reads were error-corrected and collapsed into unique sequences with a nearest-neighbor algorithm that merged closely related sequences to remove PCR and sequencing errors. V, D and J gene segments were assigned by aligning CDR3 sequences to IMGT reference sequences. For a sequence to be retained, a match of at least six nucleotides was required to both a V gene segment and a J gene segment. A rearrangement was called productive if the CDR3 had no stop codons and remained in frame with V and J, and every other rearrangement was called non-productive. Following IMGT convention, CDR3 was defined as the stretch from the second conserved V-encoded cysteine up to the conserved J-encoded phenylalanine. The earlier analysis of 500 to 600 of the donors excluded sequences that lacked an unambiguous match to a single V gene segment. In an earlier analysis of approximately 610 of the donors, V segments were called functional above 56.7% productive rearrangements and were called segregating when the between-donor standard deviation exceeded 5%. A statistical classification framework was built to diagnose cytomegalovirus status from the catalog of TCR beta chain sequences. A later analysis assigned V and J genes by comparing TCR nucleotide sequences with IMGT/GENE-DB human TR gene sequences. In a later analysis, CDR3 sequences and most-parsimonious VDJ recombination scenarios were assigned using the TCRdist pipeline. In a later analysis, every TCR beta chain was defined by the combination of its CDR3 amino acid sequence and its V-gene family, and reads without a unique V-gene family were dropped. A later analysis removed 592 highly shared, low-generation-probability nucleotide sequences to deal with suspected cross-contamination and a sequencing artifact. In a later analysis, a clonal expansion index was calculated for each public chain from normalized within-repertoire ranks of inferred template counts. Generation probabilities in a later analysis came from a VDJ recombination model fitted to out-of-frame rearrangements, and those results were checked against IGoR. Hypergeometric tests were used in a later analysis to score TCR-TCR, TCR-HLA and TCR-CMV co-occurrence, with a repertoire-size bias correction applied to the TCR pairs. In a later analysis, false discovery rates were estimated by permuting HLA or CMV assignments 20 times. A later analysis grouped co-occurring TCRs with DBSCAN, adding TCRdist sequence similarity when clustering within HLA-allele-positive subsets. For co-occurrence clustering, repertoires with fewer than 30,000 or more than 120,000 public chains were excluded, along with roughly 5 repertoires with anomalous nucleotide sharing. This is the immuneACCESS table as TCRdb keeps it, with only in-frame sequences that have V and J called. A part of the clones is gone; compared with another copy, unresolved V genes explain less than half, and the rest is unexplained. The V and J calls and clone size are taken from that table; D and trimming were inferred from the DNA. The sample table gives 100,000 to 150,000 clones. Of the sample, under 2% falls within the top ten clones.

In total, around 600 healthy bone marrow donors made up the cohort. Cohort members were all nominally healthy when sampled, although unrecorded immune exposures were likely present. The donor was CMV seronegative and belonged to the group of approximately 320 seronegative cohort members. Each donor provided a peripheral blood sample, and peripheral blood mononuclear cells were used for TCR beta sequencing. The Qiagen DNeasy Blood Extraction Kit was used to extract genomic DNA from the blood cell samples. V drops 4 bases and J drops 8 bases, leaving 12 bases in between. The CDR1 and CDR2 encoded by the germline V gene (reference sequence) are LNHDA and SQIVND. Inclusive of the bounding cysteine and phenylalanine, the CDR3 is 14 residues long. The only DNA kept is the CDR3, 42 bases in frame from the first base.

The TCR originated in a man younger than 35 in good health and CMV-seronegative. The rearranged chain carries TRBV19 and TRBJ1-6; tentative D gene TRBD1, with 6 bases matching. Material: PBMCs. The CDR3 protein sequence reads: CASSTQGRDSPLHF. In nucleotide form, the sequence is TGTGCCAGTAGTACTCAGGGGAGAGATTCACCCCTCCACTTT.